The 5 T cell receptor beta chains listed next were all sequenced from one sample in a study of T cells expressing NK-cell markers. Reanalyzing the 5' RACE reads, TCRdb keeps one entry per CDR3 protein, without DNA. Its table records roughly 350,000 distinct CDR3 sequences. Source material: blood T cells: a sorted CD56 or NKG2C T cell subset, CD4+ or CD8+ T cells, or bulk PBMC T cells (not recorded which). These receptor sequences come from a man aged 18-70 years in good health.

This sequence joins TRBV19 and TRBJ1-1; TCRdb indicates TRBD1, and absent DNA this call remains unverified. The V gene's germline CDR1 is LNHDA and CDR2 SQIVND (reference sequence). The CDR3 covers 17 residues. Here the CDR3 reads CASSIRPPGAANTEAFF.

This chain uses TRBV6-2 or TRBV6-3 with TRBJ1-3. CDR1 and CDR2 from the germline V gene are MNHEY and SVGEGT. The CDR3 consists of 20 residues. The CDR3 region is CASRRARGSRGDFSGNTIYF.

The V and J genes are TRBV7-9 and TRBJ2-3; the D gene TCRdb calls, TRBD1, cannot be checked with no DNA. CDR3 size: 15 residues. Germline CDR1 SEHNR, CDR2 FQNEAQ (reference sequence). CDR3 sequence: CASSFKGAQGDTQYF.

This chain uses TRBV10-3 with TRBJ2-1; absent DNA, TCRdb's TRBD2 call cannot be checked. Germline V CDR1 and CDR2: ENHRY, SYGVKD. The CDR3 sequence is 12 residues long. CDR3 region: CAIGTLPNEQFF.

V and J are TRBV5-1 and TRBJ2-2; the D call from TCRdb, TRBD1, cannot be confirmed without DNA. The CDR3 has 16 amino acids. CDR1 and CDR2 from the germline V gene are SGHRS and YFSETQ. The CDR3: CASSLPTGGETGELFF.